The 21 T cell receptor beta chains presented below share a single source sample, sequenced in a study of T cells in Graves' hyperthyroidism and ophthalmopathy (dated by TCRdb to between 2018 and 2020). Libraries were constructed by multiplex PCR. The data were produced on an Illumina HiSeq 2000. Amplification of TCR beta CDR3 regions was carried out from RNA transcripts. The TCR CDR3 was subjected to a first round of RT-PCR using the HTBI primer set and the Qiagen OneStep RT-PCR kit. TCRdb reprocessed the public reads (quality trimming at Q25 with fastp, clone calling with MiXCR) and kept in-frame beta chains. Rows are combined by CDR3 protein, so each entry shows the most common genes and DNA. The sample table shows roughly 240,000 distinct CDR3 sequences, and about 24% are seen once. The ten largest clones take up around 32% of the sample. Sequencing was performed on blood. The receptors here all came from a woman aged 40 to 49 with Graves' ophthalmopathy.

This clonotype has a handful of counts. The chain employs TRBV6-1 and TRBJ1-1; D call uncertain. CDR3 length: 15 residues. CDR1 MNHNS and CDR2 SASEGT come from the germline V gene. V lost 5 bases and J lost 1, with 14 bases in between. The CDR3 is CASSPRRVPNTEAFF. CDR3 DNA sequence: TGTGCCAGCAGTCCCCGCAGAGTACCGAACACTGAAGCTTTCTTT.

This clonotype has at least ten counts. The J gene is TRBJ2-7, the V gene TRBV5-1; 8 positions match TRBD1. The CDR3 is made up of 15 amino acids. With 4 bases clipped from V and 2 bases from J, the junction kept 8 bases outside the gene matches. Germline CDR1 and CDR2: SGHRS and YFSETQ. CDR3 sequence: CASSPETGVPYEQYF. The CDR3, as DNA: TGCGCCAGCAGCCCGGAGACAGGGGTCCCCTACGAGCAGTACTTC.

This clonotype was seen repeatedly, ten times or more. The J gene is TRBJ2-5, the V gene TRBV7-2; a weak D match, TRBD2 (5 bases). Germline CDR1 reads SGHTA; CDR2 reads FQGNSA. The CDR3 sequence is 14 residues long. V was cut by 2 bases and J by 5 bases, with 12 bases left in between. In DNA form, the CDR3 reads TGTGCCAGCAGCTTACCCGGGGTGGGGGAGACCCAGTACTTC. Translated: CASSLPGVGETQYF. Based on the CDR3 plus reference TRBV7-2 and TRBJ2-5, the full variable domain is GAGVSQSPSNKVTEKGKDVELRCDPISGHTALYWYRQSLGQGLEFLIYFQGNSAPDKSGLPSDRFSAERTGGSVSTLTIQRTQQEDSAVYLCASSLPGVGETQYFGPGTRLLVL.

There are many counts of this clonotype. One base away lies a much larger clone, so this may be a sequencing read error. The chain combines TRBV28 with TRBJ1-5; D is unresolved. CDR1 and CDR2 from the germline V gene are MDHEN and SYDVKM. The CDR3 totals 14 residues. The CDR3 spells CASSLGQENQSQHF. CDR3 nucleotides: TGTGCCAGCAGTCTAGGCCAGGAGAATCAGTCCCAGCATTTT.

This clonotype has at least ten counts. The chain employs TRBV5-1 and TRBJ2-2; the match to TRBD1 covers 11 bases. Trimming at V came to 8 bases and at J to 4 bases, leaving 7 bases not matched to a gene. Germline V gene data show CDR1 as SGHRS and CDR2 as YFSETQ. The CDR3 consists of 15 residues. The chain's CDR3 is CASTGTGGGTGELFF. The CDR3 DNA sequence: TGCGCCAGTACCGGGACAGGGGGAGGCACCGGGGAGCTGTTTTTT.

This clonotype has at least ten counts. The chain links TRBV28 to TRBJ2-7; 9 nucleotides match TRBD1. Per the germline V gene, CDR1 is MDHEN and CDR2 is SYDVKM. This CDR3 has 14 amino acids. The V segment lost 7 bases and the J segment 5 bases; nucleotides outside the gene matches: 9. The CDR3 here is CASTPTGGNNEQYF. In DNA, the CDR3 is TGTGCCAGCACACCAACAGGGGGCAACAACGAGCAGTACTTC.

This clonotype appeared many times. The genes are TRBV3-1 and TRBJ2-4; D possibly corresponds to TRBD2 (6 bases). The V end was cut by 0 bases, the J end by 0 bases, with 12 bases between. Germline V gene sequence: CDR1 LGHDT, CDR2 YNNKEL (reference sequence). The length of the CDR3 is 17 residues. The DNA of the CDR3 is TGTGCCAGCAGCCAAGATGTGGCGGGACTAGCCAAAAACATTCAGTACTTC. Translation: CASSQDVAGLAKNIQYF.

The rearrangement links TRBV6-1 to TRBJ1-5, with 9 bases fitting TRBD1. CDR1 is MNHNS and CDR2 is SASEGT in the germline V gene. V trimming: 6 bases; J trimming: 5 bases; junction bases outside the gene matches: 8. The CDR3 runs 15 residues. The chain's CDR3 is CASRRDRDSYQPQHF. Here the CDR3 DNA reads TGTGCCAGCAGGCGGGACAGGGATTCGTATCAGCCCCAGCATTTT.

This clonotype was counted ten times or more. The V gene is TRBV6-1, the J gene TRBJ1-5; 8 bases align to TRBD1. V lost 6 bases and J lost 0; bases outside the gene matches: 4. Germline values: CDR1 MNHNS, CDR2 SASEGT. This CDR3 region has 15 residues. CDR3 sequence (DNA): TGTGCCAGCAGACAAACAGGGGGTAGCAATCAGCCCCAGCATTTT. Encoded protein: CASRQTGGSNQPQHF.

The chain uses TRBV11-3 and TRBJ2-4; no reliable D call. CDR1 and CDR2 from the germline V gene are SGHNT and YENEEA. CDR3 size: 13 residues. V shed 5 bases and J shed 6 bases, with 11 bases lying between them. The CDR3 nucleotides are TGTGCCAGCAGCCAACCCCCCGCAAACATTCAGTACTTC. It translates to CASSQPPANIQYF.

This clonotype has more than one count but fewer than ten. The chain has TRBV6-4 and TRBJ2-7, with TRBD2 identical over 11 bases. Germline V gene lookup returns CDR1 MRHNA and CDR2 SNTAGT. The CDR3 has 15 residues. V was clipped by 5 bases and J by 3 bases; unmatched bases: 6. CDR3 sequence reads: CASSPLAGGLYEQYF. The CDR3 DNA sequence: TGTGCCAGCAGTCCCTTAGCGGGAGGGCTCTACGAGCAGTACTTC.

The chain employs TRBV6-1 and TRBJ2-7; TRBD2 agrees at 11 bases. CDR3 length: 15 amino acids. Germline V lookup: CDR1 MNHNS, CDR2 SASEGT. V was clipped by 7 bases and J by 2 bases; unmatched bases: 7. The CDR3 coding sequence is TGTGCCAGCACAAAACTAGCGGGAGAGACCTACGAGCAGTACTTC. It specifies CASTKLAGETYEQYF.

This clonotype was seen repeatedly, ten times or more. The chain links TRBV28 to TRBJ2-5; 8 bases are shared with TRBD1. The CDR3 spans 13 residues. Trimming at V came to 7 bases and at J to 3 bases, leaving 4 bases not matched to a gene. The germline gives CDR1 MDHEN, CDR2 SYDVKM. The CDR3 nucleotides are TGTGCCAGCACCACGACAGGGGAAGAGACCCAGTACTTC. The encoded protein is CASTTTGEETQYF.

This clonotype was recorded many times. The V call is TRBV30, the J call TRBJ1-5; 8 bases line up with TRBD1. The V gene's germline CDR1 is GTSNPN and CDR2 SVGIG (reference sequence). This CDR3 has 16 amino acids. J gave up 0 bases and V 2 bases, and 6 bases lay outside the gene matches. This chain's CDR3 is CAWSRRDRISNQPQHF. The DNA of the CDR3 is TGTGCCTGGAGTCGTAGGGACAGGATTAGCAATCAGCCCCAGCATTTT.

This clonotype has only a few counts. The rearrangement uses TRBV28 and TRBJ2-7; D gene ambiguous. V lost 7 bases to trimming and J lost 5 bases, with 18 bases between them. CDR1 is MDHEN and CDR2 is SYDVKM in the germline V gene. This CDR3 spans 14 amino acids. For the CDR3, the DNA is TGTGCCAGCATGCCCAGGAACCCTATCCACGAGCAGTACTTC. This codes for CASMPRNPIHEQYF.

Many counts were recorded for this clonotype. This chain joins TRBV6-1 and TRBJ2-2; no definite D call. The CDR3 is 14 amino acids. The germline V gene has CDR1 MNHNS and CDR2 SASEGT. The V end lost 3 bases, the J end lost 3 bases, and 8 bases lay between the germline ends. The CDR3 spells CASSDQAYTGELFF. In DNA, the CDR3 is TGTGCCAGCAGTGACCAGGCTTACACCGGGGAGCTGTTTTTT.

The gene calls are TRBV20-1 and TRBJ2-5; tentatively, D is TRBD2 (6 bases). The CDR3 runs 14 residues. The germline CDR1 and CDR2 sequences are DFQATT and SNEGSKA (reference sequence). Trimming took 5 bases from V and 3 from J, leaving 16 bases between them. The CDR3 is CSADGASAKETQYF. The CDR3 region has the DNA TGCAGTGCTGACGGGGCTAGCGCGAAAGAGACCCAGTACTTC.

Many counts were recorded for this clonotype. V gene TRBV5-8 combines with J gene TRBJ2-2; the match to TRBD2 covers 8 bases. This CDR3 is 16 amino acids long. V was pared by 1 base and J by 1 base, with 3 bases of the junction left unmatched. Germline V gene sequence: CDR1 SGHTS, CDR2 YDEGEE. The CDR3, as DNA: TGTGCCAGCAGCTTGAGGCTAGCGGGGAACACCGGGGAGCTGTTTTTT. Translated, it gives CASSLRLAGNTGELFF.

This clonotype showed up many times. V is TRBV29-1 and J is TRBJ2-7, with D possibly TRBD2 on 5 matching bases. Trimming shortened V by 6 bases and J by 5 bases, and 17 bases separated the two germline ends. Germline V gene lookup returns CDR1 SQVTM and CDR2 ANQGSEA. CDR3 length: 13 residues. CDR3 nucleotide sequence: TGCAGCGTCGAGGGTAGTTTAGCTAACGAGCAGTACTTC. Residues: CSVEGSLANEQYF.

This clonotype has a count of ten or more. Because it lacks the conserved phenylalanine or tryptophan at the end, this CDR3 is likely a read error. The V call is TRBV6-1, the J call TRBJ1-5, with D possibly matching TRBD1 (5 bases). The V gene lost 5 bases and the J gene lost 3 bases, with 17 bases spanning the gap. From germline, CDR1 is MNHNS and CDR2 SASEGT. The CDR3 has 16 amino acids. CDR3 DNA: TGTGCCAGCAGTCCCCTAGAGGCAGGGAACAATCAGCCCCAGCATCTT. This codes for CASSPLEAGNNQPQHL.

This clonotype was seen many times. The chain joins TRBV2 to TRBJ1-5; the D is unclear. This CDR3 is 15 amino acids long. Germline CDR1 and CDR2: SNHLY and FYNNEI. Trimming shortened V by 6 bases and J by 0 bases, and 12 bases separated the two germline ends. For the CDR3, the DNA is TGTGCCAGCAGCCTAGGAGCCCATAGCAATCAGCCCCAGCATTTT. Residues: CASSLGAHSNQPQHF.